The 8 T cell receptor beta chains reported below all come from one sample, sequenced in a study of cytomegalovirus exposure and HLA in healthy donors. Assay used: immunoSEQ multiplex PCR; TCRdb lists only in-frame clones, some missing. The data hold fewer than 200,000 clones, with 85% to 90% observed a single time. The sample taken for sequencing was PBMCs. Every receptor here comes from a woman in her late teens or twenties in good health and CMV-seropositive.

The chain carries TRBV4-1 and TRBJ1-2, with unresolved D. Germline CDR1 reads MGHRA; CDR2 reads YSYEKL. The CDR3 loop spans 15 amino acids. V was pared by 4 bases and J by 1 base, with 13 bases between. In DNA form, the CDR3 reads TGCGCCAGCAGCCCCGAGGTATGGGTTAACTATGGCTACACCTTC. Translating gives CASSPEVWVNYGYTF.

This clone showed up just once. The J gene is TRBJ2-2, the V gene TRBV5-1; D remains ambiguous. Between the trimmed V and J ends, which lost 4 bases and 2 bases, there was a span of 9 bases. CDR1 SGHRS and CDR2 YFSETQ come from the germline V gene. The CDR3 has 14 residues. The CDR3 here is CASSVNRNTGELFF. The CDR3 DNA is TGCGCCAGCAGCGTAAACAGAAACACCGGGGAGCTGTTTTTT. Combining the CDR3 with reference TRBV5-1 and TRBJ2-2 gives the whole variable domain KAGVTQTPRYLIKTRGQQVTLSCSPISGHRSVSWYQQTPGQGLQFLFEYFSETQRNKGNFPGRFSGRQFSNSRSEMNVSTLELGDSALYLCASSVNRNTGELFFGEGSRLTVL.

The chain employs TRBV28 and TRBJ1-2; 7 nucleotides agree with TRBD1. The CDR3 extends over 13 amino acids. CDR1 is MDHEN, CDR2 SYDVKM, per germline. This CDR3 reads CAVLGQTNYGYTF. DNA of the CDR3: TGTGCGGTGCTGGGACAGACTAACTATGGCTACACCTTC.

This clone showed up just once. The chain recombines TRBV13 with TRBJ2-5; 10 nucleotides match TRBD1. The CDR3 contains 15 residues. The germline V gene encodes CDR1 PRHDT and CDR2 FYEKMQ (reference sequence). The junction had 7 bases not matched to a gene; V was cut back by 5 bases and J by 4 bases. CDR3 nucleotide sequence: TGTGCCAGCAGCCCGCCTGGGACAGGGGTAGAGACCCAGTACTTC. This gives the protein CASSPPGTGVETQYF.

The chain couples TRBV30 to TRBJ2-7, with 7 bases identical to TRBD1. The CDR3 runs 12 residues. Germline CDR1 and CDR2: GTSNPN and SVGIG (reference sequence). V shed 8 bases and J 2 bases; nucleotides not matched to a gene: 6. CDR3 DNA: TGTGCCAGTGGGACAGAACCCTACGAGCAGTACTTC. This translates into CASGTEPYEQYF.

The V and J genes are TRBV5-1 and TRBJ1-2; D gene ambiguous. The CDR3 contains 13 residues. Germline CDR1 SGHRS, CDR2 YFSETQ. V was shortened by 0 bases and J by 2 bases, with 5 bases between the two germline ends. CDR3: CASSLVQNYGYTF. In DNA form, the CDR3 reads TGCGCCAGCAGCTTGGTACAGAACTATGGCTACACCTTC.

The V gene is TRBV19, the J gene TRBJ1-2; D not certain. There are 12 residues in the CDR3. Deletions cut 6 bases from V and 5 bases from J, with 10 bases between. CDR1 and CDR2 from the germline V gene are LNHDA and SQIVND (reference sequence). The CDR3 region is CASRMSQYGYTF. The CDR3 bases are TGTGCCAGTAGGATGTCGCAGTATGGCTACACCTTC.

This clone occurred a few times. This rearrangement joins TRBV2 to TRBJ1-5, with TRBD1 as a possible D gene (5 bases). Germline CDR1 is SNHLY and CDR2 is FYNNEI. V lost 9 bases and J 6 bases, leaving 12 bases between the germline ends. The CDR3 totals 12 residues. As DNA, the CDR3 is TGTGCCAGTCAGGGTTTTAGTCAGCCCCAGCATTTT. Translation: CASQGFSQPQHF.